This T cell receptor beta chain was found in a study of T-cell memory formation after mild COVID-19. Study overall: Most TCR clusters belonged to a single donor.

Points on this clonotype: The antigen is not known.

The CDR3 runs 15 residues. The germline V gene has CDR1 LNHDA and CDR2 SQIVND (reference sequence). Trimming removed 6 bases from V and 4 bases from J; junction bases left unmatched: 9. TCRdb itself ran the 5' RACE reads through MiXCR, one entry per CDR3 protein. The table shows 550,000 to 600,000 distinct CDR3 sequences, with roughly 17% occurring only once. Findings and caveats of the study: Some SARS-CoV-2-responding clones were already detected in memory before infection.

The sample consisted of PBMCs or a T cell subset sorted from them (not recorded which). The receptor comes from an adult woman who had mild COVID-19 (a few samples of this study predate the infection). Cell type and time point are not known. The V gene is TRBV19, the J gene TRBJ1-1; 9 bases fit TRBD1. The CDR3 sequence is CASRLDRGLITEAFF. Written as DNA, the CDR3 is TGTGCCAGTAGGCTCGACAGGGGGTTGATCACTGAAGCTTTCTTT.